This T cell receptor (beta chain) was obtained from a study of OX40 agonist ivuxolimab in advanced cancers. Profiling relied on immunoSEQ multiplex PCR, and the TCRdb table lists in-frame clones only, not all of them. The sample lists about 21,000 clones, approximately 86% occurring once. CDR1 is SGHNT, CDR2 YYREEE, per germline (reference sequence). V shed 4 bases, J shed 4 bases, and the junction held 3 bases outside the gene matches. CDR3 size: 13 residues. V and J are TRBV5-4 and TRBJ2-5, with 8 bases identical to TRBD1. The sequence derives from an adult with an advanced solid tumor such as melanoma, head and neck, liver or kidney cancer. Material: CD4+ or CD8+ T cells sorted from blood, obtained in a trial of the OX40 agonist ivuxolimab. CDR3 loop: CASSSDRGETQYF. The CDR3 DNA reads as TGTGCCAGCAGCAGTGACAGGGGAGAGACCCAGTACTTC.